Listed below are T cell receptor beta chains from one sample, sequenced in a study of cytomegalovirus exposure and HLA in healthy donors. The table came from immunoSEQ multiplex PCR; TCRdb's copy has only in-frame clones and leaves some out. This table has just over 200,000 clones, 65% to 80% appearing once. The sequenced sample was PBMCs. These receptors all stem from a man over 45 in good health and CMV-seronegative. Each CDR3 is given with its conserved first and last residue. Each record gives: V gene, D gene, J gene, clone size, CDR3 protein, CDR3 DNA. The D gene is left open where the match is weak. The listing skips clone size in some rows; elsewhere it reads once, few, many or a size class.

V: TRBV9
D: TRBD2
J: TRBJ2-3
size: NA
CDR3: CASSVGLAGTDTQYF
DNA: TGTGCCAGCAGCGTAGGGCTAGCGGGAACAGATACGCAGTATTTT

V: TRBV5-1
D: TRBD2
J: TRBJ2-1
size: NA
CDR3: CASSLSLAGGNEQFF
DNA: TGCGCCAGCAGCTTGTCGCTAGCGGGAGGGAATGAGCAGTTCTTC

V: TRBV30
D: TRBD2
J: TRBJ2-1
size: few
CDR3: CAWSAEGLAGGGNEQFF
DNA: TGTGCCTGGAGTGCCGAGGGACTAGCGGGAGGTGGTAATGAGCAGTTCTTC

V: TRBV28
D: TRBD2
J: TRBJ2-5
size: NA
CDR3: CASSLTSGGKLKTQYF
DNA: TGTGCCAGCAGTTTAACTAGCGGGGGGAAGTTGAAGACCCAGTACTTC

V: TRBV7-9
D: NA
J: TRBJ1-1
size: NA
CDR3: CASSPGGEGTEAFF
DNA: TGTGCCAGCAGTCCCGGGGGAGAGGGGACTGAAGCTTTCTTT

V: TRBV6-1
D: NA
J: TRBJ2-3
size: NA
CDR3: CASSEVGRITDTQYF
DNA: TGTGCCAGCAGTGAAGTGGGGCGGATCACAGATACGCAGTATTTT

V: TRBV4-1
D: TRBD1
J: TRBJ2-7
size: NA
CDR3: CASSQYSTGTAAYEQYF
DNA: TGCGCCAGCAGCCAATACTCCACCGGGACAGCGGCCTACGAGCAGTACTTC

V: TRBV6-5
D: NA
J: TRBJ1-4
size: NA
CDR3: CASSTGWEKLFF
DNA: TGTGCCAGCAGTACCGGTTGGGAAAAACTGTTTTTT

V: TRBV5-1
D: TRBD1
J: TRBJ2-1
size: NA
CDR3: CASSLLSRTGGRNEQFF
DNA: TGCGCCAGCAGCCTACTCTCGAGGACAGGGGGCCGGAATGAGCAGTTCTTC

V: TRBV28
D: NA
J: TRBJ2-1
size: NA
CDR3: CATRIGARSASARRSYNEQFF
DNA: TGTGCCACCCGGATTGGGGCGAGGTCCGCTAGCGCTCGTCGCTCCTACAATGAGCAGTTCTTC

V: TRBV19
D: TRBD1
J: TRBJ2-1
size: NA
CDR3: CASSNPPRQGAPYNEQFF
DNA: TGTGCCAGTAGTAACCCCCCAAGACAGGGGGCGCCTTACAATGAGCAGTTCTTC

V: TRBV6-5
D: TRBD2
J: TRBJ2-1
size: NA
CDR3: CASSYSGRTYNEQFF
DNA: TGTGCCAGCAGTTACTCCGGGAGGACCTACAATGAGCAGTTCTTC

V: TRBV12-5
D: NA
J: TRBJ1-5
size: NA
CDR3: CASGLAGAVPGPQHF
DNA: TGTGCTAGTGGTTTGGCAGGGGCAGTCCCGGGGCCCCAGCATTTT

V: TRBV7-2
D: TRBD2
J: TRBJ2-1
size: once
CDR3: CASSLIAGVVYNEQFF
DNA: TGTGCCAGCAGCCTGATAGCGGGAGTTGTCTACAATGAGCAGTTCTTC

V: TRBV27
D: NA
J: TRBJ2-5
size: NA
CDR3: CASSLNRGTQYF
DNA: TGTGCCAGCAGTTTAAATCGCGGGACCCAGTACTTC

V: TRBV7-9
D: NA
J: TRBJ1-2
size: NA
CDR3: CASLTPRYGYTF
DNA: TGTGCCAGCCTGACTCCAAGGTATGGCTACACCTTC

V: TRBV4-1
D: NA
J: TRBJ1-1
size: NA
CDR3: CASSQDQLGVSEAFF
DNA: TGCGCCAGCAGCCAAGATCAGCTAGGGGTTTCTGAAGCTTTCTTT